This T cell receptor beta chain comes out of a study of somatic mutations in cytotoxic T cells in rheumatoid arthritis. Separation of CD4+ and CD8+ cells was performed by positive magnetic bead selection, and purity was verified by flow cytometry. There are 13 residues in the CDR3. V was trimmed by 2 bases and J by 2 bases, leaving 8 bases between them. Germline CDR1 and CDR2: SGHRS and YFSETQ. Sequencing used immunoSEQ multiplex PCR; TCRdb keeps in-frame clones, though not all of them. The sample has some 29,000 clones, about 88% seen once. With regard to this clone: Antigen specificity is unknown.

Study-level results: An age-related increase in CD8+ clonality was seen in rheumatoid arthritis patients but not in healthy controls.

The chain uses TRBV5-1 and TRBJ2-7, with D unresolved. Sample: CD8+ T cells sorted from blood. This receptor was identified in an adult with rheumatoid arthritis. For the CDR3, the DNA is TGCGCCAGCAGCTTTACACCGACCTACGAGCAGTACTTC. Its translation: CASSFTPTYEQYF.